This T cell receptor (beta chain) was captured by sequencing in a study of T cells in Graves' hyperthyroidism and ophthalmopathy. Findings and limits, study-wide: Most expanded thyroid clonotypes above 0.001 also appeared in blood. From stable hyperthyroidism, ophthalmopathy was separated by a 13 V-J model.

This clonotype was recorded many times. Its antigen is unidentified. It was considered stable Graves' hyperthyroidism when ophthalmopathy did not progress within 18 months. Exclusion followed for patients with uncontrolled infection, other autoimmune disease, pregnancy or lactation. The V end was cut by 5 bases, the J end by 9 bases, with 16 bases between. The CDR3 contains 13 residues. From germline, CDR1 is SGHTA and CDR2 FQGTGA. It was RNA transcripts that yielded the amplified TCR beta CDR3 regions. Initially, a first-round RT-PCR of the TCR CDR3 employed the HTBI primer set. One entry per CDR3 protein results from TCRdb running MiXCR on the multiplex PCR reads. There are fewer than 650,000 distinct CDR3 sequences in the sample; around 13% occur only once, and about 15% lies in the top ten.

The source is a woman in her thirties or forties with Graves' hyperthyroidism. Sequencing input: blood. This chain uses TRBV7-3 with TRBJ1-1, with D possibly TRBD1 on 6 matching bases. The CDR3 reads CASSLGQREKAFF. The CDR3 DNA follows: TGTGCCAGCAGCCTAGGACAGAGAGAGAAAGCTTTCTTT.